This T cell receptor (beta chain) was recorded in a study of T cell responses to AZD1222 COVID-19 vaccine. Profiled with immunoSEQ multiplex PCR; TCRdb holds only in-frame clones, not every one. Altogether 120,000 or so clones are present, 80% to 90% being singletons, with the ten largest covering about 10%. This receptor was taken from an adult in good health. The sample was peripheral blood, taken on day 0 of AZD1222 vaccination.

The DNA of the CDR3 is TGCGCCAGCAGCCAAGAAGACAGAAAAAACATTCAGTACTTC. Translated, it gives CASSQEDRKNIQYF. This chain connects TRBV4-3 to TRBJ2-4; tentatively, D is TRBD1 (5 bases). V lost 0 bases and J 4 bases, leaving 7 bases between the germline ends. The CDR3 runs to 14 residues. The germline CDR1 and CDR2 sequences are LGHNA and YSLEER.